This T cell receptor beta chain was observed in a study of cytomegalovirus exposure and HLA in healthy donors. With 60 Vbeta and 13 Jbeta primers, the PCR was carried out. Data came from immunoSEQ multiplex PCR; TCRdb stores just in-frame clones and leaves some out. The sample records approximately 88,000 clones, more than 70% being singletons. The receptor's source is a man aged 30 to 45 in good health and CMV-seronegative. The sample taken for sequencing was PBMCs.

CDR3 residues: CASSLGSGTFYEQYF. The CDR3 DNA follows: TGTGCCAGCAGCTTAGGGAGCGGGACTTTTTACGAGCAGTACTTC. V usage is TRBV7-9 and J usage is TRBJ2-7; 7 positions match TRBD2. Germline-derived CDR1 and CDR2 are SEHNR and FQNEAQ (reference sequence). J was trimmed by 4 bases and V by 1 base; bases with no gene match: 7. This CDR3 comprises 15 residues.